The subject of this entry is one T cell receptor (beta chain). There is no known antigen for this receptor. Base qualities are not provided; no much larger clone lies one nucleotide away. The data derive from a study of T cells in localized non-small cell lung cancer (dated by TCRdb to 2020 to 2022). For the wider study: The study examined T cell repertoires in a few hundred patients with early-stage NSCLC and compared tumors with uninvolved tumor-adjacent lungs. All 240 or so NSCLC patients in the cohort were treatment-naive and had localized lung tumors that were resected. A mean age of around 66 years was recorded for the NSCLC patients, of whom approximately 130 were male and over 100 were female.

TCR beta CDR3 regions were sequenced from DNA using the immunoSEQ Assay. In the paper's pipeline: T cell density was computed as TCR beta template counts normalized to usable DNA estimated by amplifying housekeeping genes. Using the preseqR package, richness was estimated by extrapolating to 120,000 templates for tissue samples and 400,000 templates for PBMC samples. Clonality was calculated as one minus Pielou's evenness. Tissue-enriched TCRs were identified by differential abundance testing using productive amino-acid clonotypes, minimum total count 5 and alpha 0.1. Repertoire overlap between compartments was quantified with the Jaccard Index and Morisita Overlap Index. TCR beta CDR3s were clustered by GLIPH together with public tetramer-defined viral CDR3s, and at least three viral sequences plus V-gene enrichment were required for viral motifs. The clones in this table, taken by TCRdb from immuneACCESS, are in-frame only. Not every clone is retained; where verified, under half of the shortfall comes from an unresolved V gene, and the cause of the rest is unknown. V, J and clone size are those of that table, while D and trimming were read from the DNA. This sample gives roughly 35,000 clones in total; approximately 90% of them show up just once. The ten largest account for 12% of the sample.

The investigation overall reported the following: A median of around 57 of the top 100 tumor clones were detected in paired uninvolved adjacent lung, and around 30 of these tumor clones were also found among the top 100 clones of the paired uninvolved adjacent lung. Because the study design was exploratory, TCR variables were selected using unadjusted p-values without false-discovery rate correction. Higher blood T cell density associated with longer overall survival, while higher adjacent-lung clonality associated with shorter survival. Multi-region tumor sequencing was not performed, so intratumor heterogeneity could not be excluded. Uninvolved tumor-adjacent lung showed the highest T cell clonality, higher than tumor, which suggests more focused antigenic responses in the adjacent lung.

At diagnosis, tumor, uninvolved tumor-adjacent lung and peripheral blood were collected and then preserved as a mix of FFPE and fresh-frozen material. Blood samples were analyzed as peripheral blood mononuclear cells for TCR repertoire profiling. The CDR1 and CDR2 encoded by the germline V gene are MNHEY and SVGAGI. Counted from cysteine to phenylalanine, this CDR3 has 14 amino acids. Only the CDR3 region is kept as DNA, spanning 42 bases read in frame from base 1. A distance of 14 bases separates the germline ends of V and J, which lose 6 bases and 2 bases respectively. Source: peripheral blood mononuclear cells, taken before any cancer treatment. The chain is assembled from TRBV6-5 and TRBJ2-7; the D region is possibly TRBD1 or TRBD2, each matching across 5 bases. The sequence derives from a female donor older than 55 with stage II lung adenocarcinoma. The CDR3 loop reads CASRDRDGAYEQYF. In nucleotide form, the sequence is TGTGCCAGCAGAGACCGGGACGGAGCCTACGAGCAGTACTTC.